The entry that follows covers one TCR beta chain sequence. Its antigen remains unidentified. This specimen comes from a study of beta chain features in type 1 diabetes. CDR1 is SQVTM and CDR2 is ANQGSEA in the germline V gene. V lost 7 bases and J lost 6, with 9 bases in between. There are 10 residues in the CDR3. The study's findings and limits: Shortening that was moderate but significant affected the TCRB CDR3s of Type 1 diabetes patients in all four CD4+ subsets.

The whole isolated RNA underwent reverse transcription, so sequencing captured expressed TCRB transcripts. Only in-frame clones appear in the TCRdb table, and some are missing; sequencing was by immunoSEQ multiplex PCR. The repertoire holds roughly 160,000 clones, with 6% to 9% as singletons. The J gene is TRBJ1-2, the V gene TRBV29-1; TRBD1 is a possible D gene (6 bases). Sequencing was done on a sample of central memory CD4+ T cells from blood. The clonotype was recovered from a young man with type 1 diabetes. CDR3 DNA: TGCAGCGCAAGACAGGATGGCTACACCTTC. This gives the protein CSARQDGYTF.